This T cell receptor (beta chain) was captured in a study of T cells in Graves' hyperthyroidism and ophthalmopathy. The overall study: Peripheral blood draws took place at initial diagnosis, ahead of any treatment.

The CDR3 regions of TCR beta were amplified from RNA transcripts. Primed by the HTBI set, a first-round RT-PCR was run on the TCR CDR3. TCRdb independently ran MiXCR on the multiplex PCR reads; one entry per CDR3 protein. The data contain 340,000 or so distinct CDR3 sequences, 21% of them singletons. Patients having uncontrolled infection, another autoimmune disease, pregnancy or lactation were not included. The junction had 4 bases not matched to a gene; V was cut back by 5 bases and J by 4 bases. Germline V gene data show CDR1 as SGHVS and CDR2 as FQNEAQ. The CDR3 has 16 residues. Sample: blood. V is TRBV7-8 and J is TRBJ2-5; 16 nucleotides align to TRBD2. This TCR was recovered from a woman between 50 and 59 years old with Graves' hyperthyroidism. As DNA, the CDR3 is TGTGCCAGCAGCCCGGGACTAGCGGGGGGGCGAGAGACCCAGTACTTC. This translates into CASSPGLAGGRETQYF.